A single sample gave rise to the 3 T cell receptor beta chains below, sequenced in a study of T cell changes during pregnancy in multiple sclerosis. TCRdb's table, derived via immunoSEQ multiplex PCR, lists solely in-frame clones and lacks some. The profile covers 100,000 or so clones, with more than 90% appearing a single time and 2.5% to 3.5% taken by the ten largest. Sequenced here: peripheral blood, sampled in the second trimester of pregnancy. The receptors shown here come from a female donor with multiple sclerosis, enrolled in a pregnancy study.

The table lists this clone with a few counts. The rearrangement uses TRBV9 and TRBJ2-3; tentative D call: TRBD1 (6 bases). V was cut by 0 bases and J by 2 bases, with 34 bases left in between. Germline CDR1 SGDLS, CDR2 YYNGEE. The length of the CDR3 is 23 residues. CDR3 region: CASSVDPLIPRAGVVFDTDTQYF. DNA for the CDR3: TGTGCCAGCAGCGTAGACCCTCTAATACCGCGGGCAGGGGTTGTCTTCGACACAGATACGCAGTATTTT.

In DNA, the CDR3 is TGTGCCTGGAGTGGGACCGTAGCTGGAGGGCCTATCTTTACAGATACGCAGTATTTT. Residues: CAWSGTVAGGPIFTDTQYF. This chain connects TRBV30 to TRBJ2-3, with D tentatively TRBD2 (6 bases). The CDR3 runs to 19 residues. Germline lookup yields CDR1 GTSNPN and CDR2 SVGIG (reference sequence). V shed 1 base and J shed 3 bases, with 26 bases lying between them.

The chain joins TRBV28 to TRBJ2-1; 11 bases align to TRBD1. This CDR3 spans 15 amino acids. V lost 3 bases to trimming and J lost 7 bases; unmatched junction nucleotides: 5. Looked up from germline, CDR1 is MDHEN and CDR2 is SYDVKM. The CDR3 spells CASSFRDRGDNEQFF. In nucleotides, the CDR3 is TGTGCCAGCAGTTTCCGGGACAGGGGGGATAATGAGCAGTTCTTC.